These 30 T cell receptor beta chains originate from one sample sequenced in a study of blood T cell repertoires in COVID-19. This table comes from immunoSEQ multiplex PCR, and its TCRdb copy is limited to in-frame clones, with some not included. The data contain just over 250,000 clones, around 92% of them singletons. Sequences were obtained from peripheral blood. The origin of the receptors is a person aged 18 to 35 with COVID-19, enrolled during active disease.

The V gene is TRBV7-6, the J gene TRBJ2-1; TRBD2 is a possible D gene (5 bases). The V gene's germline CDR1 is SGHVS and CDR2 FNYEAQ. Trimming stripped 3 bases from V and 5 bases from J, with 11 bases between. The CDR3 consists of 14 residues. CDR3 sequence: CASSLASLNNEQFF. The CDR3 DNA reads as TGTGCCAGCAGCTTGGCTAGCCTAAACAATGAGCAGTTCTTC.

This clone has just a few counts. The same CDR3 is also encoded by other DNA sequences in this sample. The chain recombines TRBV9 with TRBJ1-5, with TRBD1 matching over 7 bases. V was clipped by 0 bases and J by 3 bases; unmatched bases: 3. CDR1 and CDR2 (germline): SGDLS, YYNGEE. This CDR3 has 15 residues. The CDR3, as DNA: TGTGCCAGCAGCGTAGGGACAGGCCTCAATCAGCCCCAGCATTTT. Translating it yields CASSVGTGLNQPQHF.

The rearrangement links TRBV6-5 to TRBJ2-3; 8 nucleotides line up with TRBD2. After removal of 7 bases from V and 1 base from J, the junction contained 7 bases not matched to a gene. The CDR3 has 15 residues. Germline CDR1 MNHEY, CDR2 SVGAGI. The CDR3, as DNA: TGTGCCAGCATCGGGAGGGCCCTCGGCACAGATACGCAGTATTTT. Amino acids: CASIGRALGTDTQYF.

CDR3 in amino acids: CASSQDPGSGNTIYF. The CDR3 DNA reads TGCGCCAGCAGCCAAGATCCAGGCTCTGGAAACACCATATATTTT. J is TRBJ1-3 and V is TRBV4-3; D is unresolved. From germline, CDR1 is LGHNA and CDR2 YSLEER. The V and J ends lost 0 bases and 0 bases respectively, with 6 bases between them. The CDR3 loop spans 15 amino acids.

This chain's CDR3 is CASSQEGGDRGRVTDTQYF. In nucleotides, the CDR3 is TGTGCCAGCAGCCAAGAGGGAGGTGACAGGGGGAGGGTTACAGATACGCAGTATTTT. The chain employs TRBV3-1 (or the pseudogene TRBV3-2) and TRBJ2-3, with 9 bases identical to TRBD1. The CDR3 is 19 residues long. The ends lost 0 bases at V and 3 bases at J; junction bases unmatched: 13. The germline V gene encodes CDR1 LGHDT and CDR2 YNNKEL (reference sequence).

The genes are TRBV6-5 and TRBJ2-1; D is undetermined. The CDR3 consists of 13 residues. The germline V gene has CDR1 MNHEY and CDR2 SVGAGI. Trimming left V 2 bases short and J 8 bases short, with 10 bases between. The CDR3 sequence is CASSYPESHEQFF. Here the CDR3 DNA reads TGTGCCAGCAGTTACCCTGAAAGCCATGAGCAGTTCTTC.

The genes are TRBV25-1 and TRBJ1-5; 9 bases agree with TRBD1. The germline V gene encodes CDR1 MGHDK and CDR2 SYGVNS. CDR3 size: 15 residues. V was pared by 6 bases and J by 1 base, with 4 bases of the junction left unmatched. The CDR3 is CASSPDRGSNQPQHF. DNA for the CDR3: TGTGCCAGCAGCCCTGACAGGGGGAGCAATCAGCCCCAGCATTTT. Looking up the rest from reference TRBV25-1 and TRBJ1-5 gives the full variable domain: EADIYQTPRYLVIGTGKKITLECSQTMGHDKMYWYQQDPGMELHLIHYSYGVNSTEKGDLSSESTVSRIRTEHFPLTLESARPSHTSQYLCASSPDRGSNQPQHFGDGTRLSIL.

This chain uses TRBV5-6 with TRBJ2-5; 8 positions agree with TRBD2. The trim removed 1 base at V and 5 bases at J, leaving 10 bases unmatched. The CDR3 extends over 16 amino acids. In germline, CDR1 is SGHDT, CDR2 YYEEEE. CDR3 in amino acids: CASSLRKGTRWETQYF. CDR3 sequence (DNA): TGTGCCAGCAGCTTGAGGAAGGGGACTAGGTGGGAGACCCAGTACTTC.

V and J are TRBV24-1 and TRBJ2-7; TRBD1 agrees at 9 bases. This CDR3 has 15 residues. V was pared by 6 bases and J by 0 bases, with 5 bases of the junction left unmatched. Germline lookup yields CDR1 KGHDR and CDR2 SFDVKD. This CDR3 reads CATSSGTGNSYEQYF. As DNA, the CDR3 is TGTGCCACCAGTTCCGGGACAGGGAACTCCTACGAGCAGTACTTC.

The gene calls are TRBV28 and TRBJ2-5; 13 bases map to TRBD2. The trim removed 5 bases at V and 4 bases at J, leaving 10 bases unmatched. The CDR3 covers 17 residues. CDR1 and CDR2 from the germline V gene are MDHEN and SYDVKM. The CDR3 coding sequence is TGTGCCAGCAGTCCCAGGACTAGCGGGAGTTGGGGAGAGACCCAGTACTTC. It codes for CASSPRTSGSWGETQYF.

CDR3 protein: CASSEWETGSYEQYF. CDR3 in DNA: TGTGCCAGCAGTGAGTGGGAGACAGGCTCCTACGAGCAGTACTTC. The rearrangement links TRBV6-1 to TRBJ2-7, with D possibly matching TRBD1 (6 bases). CDR1 MNHNS and CDR2 SASEGT come from the germline V gene. The CDR3 is 15 residues long. Trimming took off 3 bases at V and 0 bases at J, with 12 bases between the two ends.

The gene calls are TRBV29-1 and TRBJ2-2, with D perhaps TRBD1 (5 bases). This CDR3 has 12 amino acids. In germline, CDR1 is SQVTM, CDR2 ANQGSEA. The germline V and J ends were trimmed by 5 bases and 4 bases, with 8 bases remaining between them. CDR3 in amino acids: CSVRQGTGELFF. Here the CDR3 DNA reads TGCAGCGTTCGCCAGGGCACCGGGGAGCTGTTTTTT.

The chain is built from TRBV12-3 or TRBV12-4 and TRBJ2-5, with a weak D call TRBD1 (6 bases). Trimming stripped 7 bases from V and 1 base from J, with 10 bases between. The CDR3 is made up of 13 amino acids. The CDR3 here is CASTTGFQETQYF. CDR3 DNA sequence: TGTGCCAGCACCACAGGGTTCCAAGAGACCCAGTACTTC.

The chain is built from TRBV5-6 and TRBJ2-7; a possible D gene is TRBD2 (5 bases). The CDR3 loop spans 14 amino acids. CDR1 and CDR2 (germline): SGHDT, YYEEEE. V shed 1 base and J shed 1 base, with 9 bases lying between them. DNA of the CDR3: TGTGCCAGCAGCTTGTTACCGGGATCCTACGAGCAGTACTTC. This encodes CASSLLPGSYEQYF.

The V gene is TRBV19, the J gene TRBJ1-6, with D possibly matching TRBD1 (6 bases). The CDR3 consists of 15 residues. V was clipped by 5 bases and J by 8 bases, with 16 bases between them. Germline loops: CDR1 LNHDA, CDR2 SQIVND (reference sequence). The CDR3 nucleotides read TGTGCCAGTAGTGTCATGGACAGCGAGGATTCACCCCTCCACTTT. It encodes CASSVMDSEDSPLHF. Variable domain in full (rest from reference TRBV19 and TRBJ1-6): DGGITQSPKYLFRKEGQNVTLSCEQNLNHDAMYWYRQDPGQGLRLIYYSQIVNDFQKGDIAEGYSVSREKKESFPLTVTSAQKNPTAFYLCASSVMDSEDSPLHFGNGTRLTVT.

This chain links TRBV13 with TRBJ1-2, with a possible D match to TRBD1 (5 bases). CDR3 size: 15 residues. The V gene's germline CDR1 is PRHDT and CDR2 FYEKMQ (reference sequence). The V end was cut by 5 bases, the J end by 0 bases, with 13 bases between. This CDR3 is CASSQQGVSNYGYTF. The CDR3 DNA sequence: TGTGCCAGCAGCCAGCAAGGGGTCTCTAACTATGGCTACACCTTC.

This chain joins TRBV19 and TRBJ2-7, with TRBD2 matching over 9 bases. J lost 1 base, V lost 3 bases, and 4 bases had no gene match. CDR3 length equals 15 residues. CDR1 is LNHDA, CDR2 SQIVND, per germline (reference sequence). Here the CDR3 reads CASSIRAGGSYEQYF. As DNA, the CDR3 is TGTGCCAGTAGTATTCGGGCGGGAGGGTCCTACGAGCAGTACTTC.

The chain uses TRBV24-1 and TRBJ1-5, with TRBD1 matching over 7 bases. V shed 10 bases and J 4 bases; nucleotides not matched to a gene: 6. The CDR3 length is 13 residues. Germline CDR1 and CDR2: KGHDR and SFDVKD. The DNA for the CDR3 is TGTGCCACTTCTGGGACAGCTAATCAGCCCCAGCATTTT. Amino acid sequence: CATSGTANQPQHF.

The genes are TRBV10-3 and TRBJ2-5; TRBD2 matches 15 bases. This CDR3 has 19 amino acids. The germline CDR1 and CDR2 sequences are ENHRY and SYGVKD. J was trimmed by 3 bases and V by 5 bases; bases with no gene match: 13. The CDR3 here is CAISLGLAGGGNSKETQYF. CDR3 nucleotides: TGTGCCATCAGTCTAGGACTAGCGGGAGGGGGAAACTCTAAAGAGACCCAGTACTTC.

This clone was counted once. The chain employs TRBV6-5 and TRBJ1-3, with D unresolved. The CDR3 contains 14 residues. The germline CDR1 and CDR2 sequences are MNHEY and SVGAGI. The V and J ends lost 6 bases and 2 bases respectively, with 11 bases between them. The CDR3 bases are TGTGCCAGCAGCCTAGCGGCAGCTGGAAACACCATATATTTT. Translation: CASSLAAAGNTIYF.

The genes are TRBV19 and TRBJ2-5; 7 nucleotides agree with TRBD2. This CDR3 comprises 15 residues. The J segment lost 4 bases and the V segment lost 7 bases, leaving 12 bases of the junction unmatched. Germline CDR1 and CDR2: LNHDA and SQIVND (reference sequence). CDR3 in DNA: TGTGCCAGTACCCCGCCGAGGGGAGGGGCAGAGACCCAGTACTTC. Translation: CASTPPRGGAETQYF. Using reference TRBV19 and TRBJ2-5 for the parts outside the CDR3, the full variable domain is DGGITQSPKYLFRKEGQNVTLSCEQNLNHDAMYWYRQDPGQGLRLIYYSQIVNDFQKGDIAEGYSVSREKKESFPLTVTSAQKNPTAFYLCASTPPRGGAETQYFGPGTRLLVL.

The rearrangement joins TRBV6-6 to TRBJ1-1; no reliable D call. V lost 1 base and J lost 1, with 7 bases in between. This CDR3 is 14 amino acids long. Germline assignment: CDR1 MNHNY and CDR2 SVGAGI (reference sequence). CDR3: CASSYFEANTEAFF. For the CDR3, the DNA is TGTGCCAGCAGTTACTTTGAAGCGAACACTGAAGCTTTCTTT.

V is TRBV21-1 and J is TRBJ2-5; TRBD2 was called by the table and not checked on the DNA. TRBV21-1 is described as a pseudogene. There are 11 residues in the CDR3. The CDR3 coding sequence is TGTGCCAGACTAGCGGGTGAGACCCAGTACTTC. As protein: CARLAGETQYF.

The chain couples TRBV15 to TRBJ1-5; the D is unclear. V lost 0 bases and J 4 bases, leaving 16 bases between the germline ends. Germline V gene sequence: CDR1 LNHNV, CDR2 YYDKDF (reference sequence). This CDR3 is 17 amino acids long. CDR3 in amino acids: CATSRDLSGLKNQPQHF. The CDR3, as DNA: TGTGCCACCAGCAGAGATCTGTCCGGTCTAAAAAATCAGCCCCAGCATTTT.

This clone came up once. This sequence joins TRBV6-2 or TRBV6-3 and TRBJ2-3; 11 bases are shared with TRBD2. CDR3 length: 18 residues. The germline V gene has CDR1 MNHEY and CDR2 SVGEGT. Germline trimming cut 2 bases from V and 6 bases from J; bases unmatched to any gene: 13. CDR3 loop: CASSYRSGRAVNSDTQYF. The CDR3 DNA reads as TGTGCCAGCAGTTACCGTAGCGGGAGGGCCGTAAATTCGGATACGCAGTATTTT.

This clone occurred once. The rearrangement uses TRBV7-9 and TRBJ2-1, with TRBD2 matching 8 bases. The length of the CDR3 is 13 residues. The germline CDR1 and CDR2 sequences are SEHNR and FQNEAQ (reference sequence). Germline trimming cut 4 bases from V and 6 bases from J; bases unmatched to any gene: 2. CDR3 sequence reads: CASSSGTSNEQFF. CDR3 in DNA: TGTGCCAGCAGCTCCGGGACTAGCAATGAGCAGTTCTTC.

This chain uses TRBV13 with TRBJ2-3; maybe TRBD1 (6 bases). The V end lost 1 base, the J end lost 2 bases, and 7 bases lay between the germline ends. CDR1 is PRHDT and CDR2 is FYEKMQ in the germline V gene (reference sequence). The CDR3 totals 14 residues. The CDR3 DNA is TGTGCCAGCAGCTTAGACAGGGACACAGATACGCAGTATTTT. This translates into CASSLDRDTDTQYF.

The rearrangement uses TRBV5-1 and TRBJ2-7, with 7 bases matching TRBD2. With 0 bases clipped from V and 2 bases from J, the junction kept 2 bases outside the gene matches. The CDR3 spans 14 residues. Germline V gene sequence: CDR1 SGHRS, CDR2 YFSETQ. CDR3 residues: CASSLAGTTYEQYF. DNA for the CDR3: TGCGCCAGCAGCTTGGCCGGGACTACCTACGAGCAGTACTTC.

This chain joins TRBV27 and TRBJ2-3; 8 bases match TRBD2. CDR1 and CDR2 from the germline V gene are MNHEY and SMNVEV (reference sequence). The CDR3 is 15 residues long. V was pared by 8 bases and J by 2 bases, with 9 bases of the junction left unmatched. The DNA for the CDR3 is TGTGCCAGCGGAACTCATAGCGGGACCACAGATACGCAGTATTTT. Encoded protein: CASGTHSGTTDTQYF.

The chain joins TRBV29-1 to TRBJ2-5, with 13 bases matching TRBD2. Trimming removed 7 bases from V and 3 bases from J; junction bases left unmatched: 11. The CDR3 extends over 16 amino acids. CDR1 and CDR2 from the germline V gene are SQVTM and ANQGSEA. CDR3 residues: CSAGDGTSGREETQYF. The CDR3 DNA reads as TGCAGCGCGGGCGACGGTACTAGCGGGAGGGAAGAGACCCAGTACTTC.